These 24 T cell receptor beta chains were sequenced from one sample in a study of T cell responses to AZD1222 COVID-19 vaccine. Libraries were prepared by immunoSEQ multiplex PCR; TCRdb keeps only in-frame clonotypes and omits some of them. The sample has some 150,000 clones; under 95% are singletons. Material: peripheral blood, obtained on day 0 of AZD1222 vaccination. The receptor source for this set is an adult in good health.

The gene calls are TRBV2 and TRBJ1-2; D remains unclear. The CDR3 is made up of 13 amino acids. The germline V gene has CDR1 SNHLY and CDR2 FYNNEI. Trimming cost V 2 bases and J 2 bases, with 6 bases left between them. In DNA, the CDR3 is TGTGCCAGCAGTGAACGGGAGAACTATGGCTACACCTTC. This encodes CASSERENYGYTF. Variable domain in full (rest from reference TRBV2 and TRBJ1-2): EPEVTQTPSHQVTQMGQEVILRCVPISNHLYFYWYRQILGQKVEFLVSFYNNEISEKSEIFDDQFSVERPDGSNFTLKIRSTKLEDSAMYFCASSERENYGYTFGSGTRLTVV.

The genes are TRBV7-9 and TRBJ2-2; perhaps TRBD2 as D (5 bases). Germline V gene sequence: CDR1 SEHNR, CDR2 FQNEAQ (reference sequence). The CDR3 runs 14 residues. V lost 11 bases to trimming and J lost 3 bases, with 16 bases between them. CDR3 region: CAQPREWDTGELFF. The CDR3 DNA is TGTGCCCAACCCCGGGAATGGGACACCGGGGAGCTGTTTTTT.

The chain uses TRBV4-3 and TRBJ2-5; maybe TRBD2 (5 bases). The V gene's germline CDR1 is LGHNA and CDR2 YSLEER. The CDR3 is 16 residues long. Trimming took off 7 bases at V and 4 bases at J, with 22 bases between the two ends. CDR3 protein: CASTVDLGRGGETQYF. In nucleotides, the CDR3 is TGCGCCAGCACCGTCGACTTAGGGCGAGGAGGAGAGACCCAGTACTTC.

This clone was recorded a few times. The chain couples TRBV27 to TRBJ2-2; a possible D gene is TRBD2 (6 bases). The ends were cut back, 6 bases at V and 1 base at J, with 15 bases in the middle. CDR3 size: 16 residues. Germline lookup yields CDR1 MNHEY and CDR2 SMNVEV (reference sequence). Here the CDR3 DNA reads TGTGCCAGCAGACCCCGGGACTCCGAGAACACCGGGGAGCTGTTTTTT. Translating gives CASRPRDSENTGELFF.

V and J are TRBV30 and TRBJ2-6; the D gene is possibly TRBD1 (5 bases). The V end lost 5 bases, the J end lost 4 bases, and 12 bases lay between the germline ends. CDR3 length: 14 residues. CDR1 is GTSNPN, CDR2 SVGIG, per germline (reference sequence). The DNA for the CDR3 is TGTGCCTGGTCGGTAGGGGCGGGGGCCAACGTCCTGACTTTC. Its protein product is CAWSVGAGANVLTF.

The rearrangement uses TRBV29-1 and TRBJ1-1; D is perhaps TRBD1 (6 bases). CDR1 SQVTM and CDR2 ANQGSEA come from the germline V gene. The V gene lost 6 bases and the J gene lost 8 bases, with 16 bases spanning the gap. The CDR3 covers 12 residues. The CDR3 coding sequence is TGCAGCGTCCCCGGGGGGGCGGCCGAAGCTTTCTTT. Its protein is CSVPGGAAEAFF.

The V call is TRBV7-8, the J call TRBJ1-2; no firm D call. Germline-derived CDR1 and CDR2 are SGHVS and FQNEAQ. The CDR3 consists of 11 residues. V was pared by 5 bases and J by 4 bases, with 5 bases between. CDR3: CASSPAYGYTF. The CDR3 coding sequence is TGTGCCAGCAGCCCAGCCTATGGCTACACCTTC. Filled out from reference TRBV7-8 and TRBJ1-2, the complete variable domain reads GAGVSQSPRYKVAKRGQDVALRCDPISGHVSLFWYQQALGQGPEFLTYFQNEAQLDKSGLPSDRFFAERPEGSVSTLKIQRTQQEDSAVYLCASSPAYGYTFGSGTRLTVV.

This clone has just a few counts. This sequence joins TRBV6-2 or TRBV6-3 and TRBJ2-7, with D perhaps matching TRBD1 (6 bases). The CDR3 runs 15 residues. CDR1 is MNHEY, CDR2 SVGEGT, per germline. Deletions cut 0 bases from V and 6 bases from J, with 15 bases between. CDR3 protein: CASSYSKWGLGEQYF. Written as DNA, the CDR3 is TGTGCCAGCAGTTACTCGAAGTGGGGGCTAGGCGAGCAGTACTTC.

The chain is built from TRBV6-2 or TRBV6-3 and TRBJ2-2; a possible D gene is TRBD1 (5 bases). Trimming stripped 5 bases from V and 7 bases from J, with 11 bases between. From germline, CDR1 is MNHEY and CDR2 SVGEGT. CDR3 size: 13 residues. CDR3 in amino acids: CASSGREHGELFF. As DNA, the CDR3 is TGTGCCAGCAGTGGCAGGGAACACGGGGAGCTGTTTTTT.

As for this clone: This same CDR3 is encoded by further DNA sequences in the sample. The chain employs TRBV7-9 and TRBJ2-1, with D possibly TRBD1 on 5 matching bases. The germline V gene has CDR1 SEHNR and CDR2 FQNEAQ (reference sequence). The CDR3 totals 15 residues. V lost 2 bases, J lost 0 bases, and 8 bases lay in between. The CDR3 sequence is CASSLRGSSYNEQFF. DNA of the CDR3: TGTGCCAGCAGCTTAAGGGGAAGCTCCTACAATGAGCAGTTCTTC.

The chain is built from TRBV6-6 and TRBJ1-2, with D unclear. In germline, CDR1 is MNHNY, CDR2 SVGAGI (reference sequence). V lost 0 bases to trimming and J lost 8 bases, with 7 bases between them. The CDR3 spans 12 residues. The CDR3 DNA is TGTGCCAGCAGTTACTCCAATTCGGGCTACACCTTC. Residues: CASSYSNSGYTF.

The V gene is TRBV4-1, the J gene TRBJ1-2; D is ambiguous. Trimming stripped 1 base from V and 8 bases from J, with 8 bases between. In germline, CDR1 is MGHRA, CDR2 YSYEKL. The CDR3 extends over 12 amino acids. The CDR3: CASSQVGGGYTF. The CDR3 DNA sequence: TGCGCCAGCAGCCAAGTTGGCGGGGGCTACACCTTC.

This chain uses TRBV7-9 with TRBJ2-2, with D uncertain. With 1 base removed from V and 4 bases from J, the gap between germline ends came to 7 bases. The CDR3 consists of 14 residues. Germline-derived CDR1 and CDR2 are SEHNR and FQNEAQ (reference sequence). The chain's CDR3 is CASSLGVRTGELFF. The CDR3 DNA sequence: TGTGCCAGCAGCTTAGGGGTACGCACCGGGGAGCTGTTTTTT.

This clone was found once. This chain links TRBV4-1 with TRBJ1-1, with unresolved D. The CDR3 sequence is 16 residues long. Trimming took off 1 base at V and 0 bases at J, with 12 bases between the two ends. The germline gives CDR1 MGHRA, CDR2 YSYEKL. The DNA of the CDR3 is TGCGCCAGCAGCCAAGGGCTTGGGGTGATGAACACTGAAGCTTTCTTT. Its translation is CASSQGLGVMNTEAFF.

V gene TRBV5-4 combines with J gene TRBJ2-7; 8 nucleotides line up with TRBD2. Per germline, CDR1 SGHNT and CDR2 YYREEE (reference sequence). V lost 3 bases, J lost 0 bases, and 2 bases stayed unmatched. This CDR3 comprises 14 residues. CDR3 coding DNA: TGTGCCAGCAGCTCCGGGACTAGCTCCTACGAGCAGTACTTC. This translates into CASSSGTSSYEQYF.

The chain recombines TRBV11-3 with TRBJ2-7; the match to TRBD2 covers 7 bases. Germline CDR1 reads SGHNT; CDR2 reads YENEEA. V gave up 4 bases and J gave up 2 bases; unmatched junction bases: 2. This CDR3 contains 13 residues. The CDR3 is CASSWGGTYEQYF. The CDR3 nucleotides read TGTGCCAGCAGCTGGGGGGGGACCTACGAGCAGTACTTC.

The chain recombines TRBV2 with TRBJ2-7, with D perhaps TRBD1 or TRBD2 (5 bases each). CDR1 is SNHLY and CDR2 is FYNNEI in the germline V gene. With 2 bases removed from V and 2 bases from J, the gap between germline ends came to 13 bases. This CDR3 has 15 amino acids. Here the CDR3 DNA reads TGTGCCAGCAGTGAAACCGGGACGGGTACCTACGAGCAGTACTTC. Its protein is CASSETGTGTYEQYF.

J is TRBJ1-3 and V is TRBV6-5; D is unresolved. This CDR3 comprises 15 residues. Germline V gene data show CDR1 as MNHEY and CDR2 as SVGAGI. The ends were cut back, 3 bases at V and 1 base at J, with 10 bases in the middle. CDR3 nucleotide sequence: TGTGCCAGCAGTTATTCCAGAGCTTCTGGAAACACCATATATTTT. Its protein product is CASSYSRASGNTIYF.

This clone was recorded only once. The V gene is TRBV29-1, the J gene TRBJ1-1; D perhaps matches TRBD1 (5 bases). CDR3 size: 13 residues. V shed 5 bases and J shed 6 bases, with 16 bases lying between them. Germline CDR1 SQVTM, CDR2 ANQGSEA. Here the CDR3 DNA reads TGCAGCGTTTCAAAATGGGGGGATGCTGAAGCTTTCTTT. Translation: CSVSKWGDAEAFF.

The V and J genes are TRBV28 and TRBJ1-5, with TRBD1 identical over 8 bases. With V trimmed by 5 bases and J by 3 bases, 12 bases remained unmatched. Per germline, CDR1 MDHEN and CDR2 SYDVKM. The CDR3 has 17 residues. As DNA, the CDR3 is TGTGCCAGCAGTCCACCAACAGGGGGGAATTTCAATCAGCCCCAGCATTTT. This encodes CASSPPTGGNFNQPQHF.

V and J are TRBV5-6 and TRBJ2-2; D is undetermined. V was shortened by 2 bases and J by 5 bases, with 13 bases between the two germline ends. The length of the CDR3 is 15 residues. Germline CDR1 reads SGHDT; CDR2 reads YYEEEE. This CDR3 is CASSLLSRWTGELFF. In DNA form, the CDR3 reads TGTGCCAGCAGCTTATTATCGAGGTGGACCGGGGAGCTGTTTTTT. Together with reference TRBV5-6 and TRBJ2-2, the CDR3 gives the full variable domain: DAGVTQSPTHLIKTRGQQVTLRCSPKSGHDTVSWYQQALGQGPQFIFQYYEEEERQRGNFPDRFSGHQFPNYSSELNVNALLLGDSALYLCASSLLSRWTGELFFGEGSRLTVL.

In DNA form, the CDR3 reads TGTGCCAGCAGCCTTGGGACTTTGAACACTGAAGCTTTCTTT. It is translated as CASSLGTLNTEAFF. V gene TRBV9 combines with J gene TRBJ1-1; possibly TRBD1 for D (5 bases). CDR1 SGDLS and CDR2 YYNGEE come from the germline V gene. The CDR3 is 14 amino acids. With 4 bases removed from V and 0 bases from J, the gap between germline ends came to 10 bases.

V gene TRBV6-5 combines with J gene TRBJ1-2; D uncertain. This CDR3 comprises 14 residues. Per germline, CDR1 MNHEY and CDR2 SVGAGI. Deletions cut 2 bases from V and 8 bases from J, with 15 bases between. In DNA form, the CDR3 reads TGTGCCAGCAGTTACGGGGATCGACTCCGGGGCTACACCTTC. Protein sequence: CASSYGDRLRGYTF.

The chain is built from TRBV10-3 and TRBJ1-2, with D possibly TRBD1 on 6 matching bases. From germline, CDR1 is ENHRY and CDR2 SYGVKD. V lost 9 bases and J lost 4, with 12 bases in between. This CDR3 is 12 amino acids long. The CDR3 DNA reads TGTGCCATTTACAGGGCCCTCTATGGCTACACCTTC. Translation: CAIYRALYGYTF.